This TCR beta chain came from a study of blood T cell repertoires in COVID-19. Study-wide background: In each case, the material was cDNA or gDNA derived from T cells, B-cell-depleted T cells, or PBMCs.

Authors' methods: Amplification with reference gene primers provided the estimates of nucleated cell counts. TCRdb keeps only in-frame clones here, not all; method: immunoSEQ multiplex PCR. V, J and clone size were drawn from that table, and D and trimming were deduced from the DNA. The data show roughly 140,000 clones, with 85% to 90% seen just once and around 10% held by the top ten. CDR1 and CDR2 (germline): SGHNT, YENEEA. This CDR3 is built from 15 residues. The V gene end was trimmed by 5 bases and the J gene end by 1 base; junction bases not matched to a gene: 5. The source of this sequence is a woman at least 80 years old with acute or convalescent COVID-19. V is TRBV11-3 and J is TRBJ1-1; 9 nucleotides match TRBD1. The sequenced sample consisted of peripheral blood. In nucleotides, the CDR3 is TGTGCCAGCAGCCCGGGACAGGGACGGAACACTGAAGCTTTCTTT. Encoded protein: CASSPGQGRNTEAFF.